A single sample gave rise to the 11 T cell receptor beta chains below, sequenced in a study of PD-1 blockade in mismatch repair-deficient tumors. TCRdb's copy holds only in-frame clones and misses some; the assay was immunoSEQ multiplex PCR. This table has 15,000 or so clones, about 80% appearing once. Here the sequenced sample was PBMCs, taken 4 weeks after starting pembrolizumab. The receptor source for this set is an adult with mismatch repair-deficient cancer.

The rearrangement uses TRBV2 and TRBJ2-1; a weak D match, TRBD1 (6 bases). V was cut by 6 bases and J by 4 bases, with 7 bases left in between. The germline gives CDR1 SNHLY, CDR2 FYNNEI. CDR3 size: 12 residues. CDR3 nucleotide sequence: TGTGCCAGCAGCACAGGGTACAATGAGCAGTTCTTC. Translating it yields CASSTGYNEQFF.

CDR3 in amino acids: CASSVPGDTQYF. Here the CDR3 DNA reads TGTGCCAGCAGCGTACCGGGAGATACGCAGTATTTT. The chain carries TRBV9 and TRBJ2-3, with unresolved D. The V end was cut by 1 base, the J end by 5 bases, with 5 bases between. Germline V gives CDR1 SGDLS, CDR2 YYNGEE. The CDR3 loop spans 12 amino acids.

The J gene is TRBJ1-2, the V gene TRBV14; D gene uncertain. The CDR3 is 13 amino acids. V gave up 4 bases and J gave up 3 bases, with 9 bases separating them. Germline values: CDR1 SGHDN, CDR2 FVKESK. CDR3 sequence: CASSPPGDYGYTF. Here the CDR3 DNA reads TGTGCCAGCAGCCCGCCCGGGGACTATGGCTACACCTTC.

This clone has only one observation. The V and J genes are TRBV6-1 and TRBJ2-1; maybe TRBD1 (5 bases). There are 12 residues in the CDR3. The germline V gene encodes CDR1 MNHNS and CDR2 SASEGT. Trimming took 6 bases from V and 3 from J, leaving 6 bases between them. CDR3 DNA: TGTGCCAGCAGGGACATCTACAATGAGCAGTTCTTC. It encodes CASRDIYNEQFF.

The rearrangement uses TRBV6-1 and TRBJ1-4, with 10 bases fitting TRBD1. The CDR3 loop spans 14 amino acids. V shed 6 bases and J 7 bases; nucleotides not matched to a gene: 5. The germline gives CDR1 MNHNS, CDR2 SASEGT. The CDR3 DNA reads TGTGCCAGCAGAAGACAGGGGGCACCTGAAAAACTGTTTTTT. Residues: CASRRQGAPEKLFF.

CDR3 coding DNA: TGTGCCAGCAGCCAGGGGCCAACTAATGAAAAACTGTTTTTT. The encoded protein is CASSQGPTNEKLFF. J is TRBJ1-4 and V is TRBV28; D is possibly TRBD1 (6 bases). V shed 6 bases and J shed 0 bases, with 8 bases lying between them. The CDR3 is made up of 14 amino acids. Germline CDR1 reads MDHEN; CDR2 reads SYDVKM.

This sequence joins TRBV28 and TRBJ2-5; tentative D call: TRBD2 (7 bases). Trimming stripped 1 base from V and 4 bases from J, with 16 bases between. The CDR3 runs to 16 residues. Germline V gene lookup returns CDR1 MDHEN and CDR2 SYDVKM. CDR3 in amino acids: CASSLFTGLGGETQYF. The CDR3 nucleotides are TGTGCCAGCAGTTTATTCACTGGACTAGGGGGAGAGACCCAGTACTTC. The whole variable domain, filled in from reference TRBV28 and TRBJ2-5, reads DVKVTQSSRYLVKRTGEKVFLECVQDMDHENMFWYRQDPGLGLRLIYFSYDVKMKEKGDIPEGYSVSREKKERFSLILESASTNQTSMYLCASSLFTGLGGETQYFGPGTRLLVL.

The chain carries TRBV5-6 and TRBJ1-2; D possibly corresponds to TRBD1 (6 bases). In germline, CDR1 is SGHDT, CDR2 YYEEEE. The length of the CDR3 is 14 residues. The V end was cut by 5 bases, the J end by 5 bases, with 16 bases between. CDR3 sequence (DNA): TGTGCCAGCAGGGGTCGGACAGTTTTATATGGCTACACCTTC. This translates into CASRGRTVLYGYTF.

This clone came up once. The chain has TRBV2 and TRBJ2-2; the D gene is possibly TRBD1 (5 bases). This CDR3 region has 14 residues. Germline V gives CDR1 SNHLY, CDR2 FYNNEI. V was pared by 2 bases and J by 1 base, with 5 bases between. The CDR3 sequence is CASSEQGNTGELFF. CDR3 bases: TGTGCCAGCAGTGAACAGGGGAACACCGGGGAGCTGTTTTTT.

The chain is built from TRBV5-1 and TRBJ2-1; no clear D. V lost 0 bases, J lost 9 bases, and 10 bases lay in between. The germline CDR1 and CDR2 sequences are SGHRS and YFSETQ. The CDR3 consists of 13 residues. This CDR3 is CASSLVQSFEQFF. DNA of the CDR3: TGCGCCAGCAGCTTGGTCCAGTCGTTTGAGCAGTTCTTC. Together with reference TRBV5-1 and TRBJ2-1, the CDR3 gives the full variable domain: KAGVTQTPRYLIKTRGQQVTLSCSPISGHRSVSWYQQTPGQGLQFLFEYFSETQRNKGNFPGRFSGRQFSNSRSEMNVSTLELGDSALYLCASSLVQSFEQFFGPGTRLTVL.

The V call is TRBV7-3, the J call TRBJ1-1; D possibly corresponds to TRBD1 (6 bases). Trimming shortened V by 2 bases and J by 1 base, and 8 bases separated the two germline ends. This CDR3 has 14 residues. Germline-derived CDR1 and CDR2 are SGHTA and FQGTGA. CDR3 sequence: CASSLQGPNTEAFF. The CDR3 DNA follows: TGTGCCAGCAGCTTACAGGGGCCGAACACTGAAGCTTTCTTT.